The 26 T cell receptor beta chains below were found in one sample sequenced in a study of graft-versus-host responses after intestinal transplantation (dated by TCRdb to 2020 to 2023). To prepare the library, the immunoSEQ multiplex PCR assay was applied. As stored in TCRdb, this immuneACCESS dataset retains in-frame rearrangements with V and J assigned. A fraction of the clones does not appear; measured against another copy, unresolved V genes explain less than half of the discrepancy, and the remainder lacks a known reason. This sample is represented by about 45,000 clones; roughly 90% of them were singletons. The biggest ten clones account for 4% to 4.5% of the sample. Material: PBMCs, obtained 524 days after transplant. These receptors originate from a human patient who received an intestinal transplant, so some T cells may come from the graft donor.

The V call is TRBV14, the J call TRBJ2-7; D possibly matches TRBD1 or TRBD2 (6 bases each). Per the germline V gene, CDR1 is SGHDN and CDR2 is FVKESK. The CDR3 extends over 16 amino acids. The V and J ends lost 4 bases and 2 bases respectively, with 18 bases between them. The CDR3, as DNA: TGTGCCAGCAGCCCGGGGACGGGGGCCCTTCCCTACGAGCAGTACTTC. Residues: CASSPGTGALPYEQYF.

V and J are TRBV12-1 and TRBJ1-2; the table's D gene call, TRBD1, was not cross checked with the DNA. TRBV12-1 represents a pseudogene. The CDR3 runs 15 residues. The CDR3 DNA reads TGTGCCAGCAGCTTGAACAGGGGTGGAAACTATGGCTACACCTTC. Protein product: CASSLNRGGNYGYTF.

The rearrangement links TRBV5-6 to TRBJ2-1; no definite D call. The CDR3 is made up of 13 amino acids. CDR1 is SGHDT, CDR2 YYEEEE, per germline. Trimming shortened V by 0 bases and J by 2 bases, and 3 bases separated the two germline ends. CDR3 in amino acids: CASSLATYNEQFF. CDR3 bases: TGTGCCAGCAGCTTGGCCACCTACAATGAGCAGTTCTTC.

The V gene is TRBV11-2, the J gene TRBJ2-7; TRBD2 agrees at 7 bases. Germline trimming cut 5 bases from V and 3 bases from J; bases unmatched to any gene: 13. CDR3 size: 16 residues. Germline-derived CDR1 and CDR2 are SGHAT and FQNNGV. CDR3 region: CASSIRAAGWDYEQYF. The DNA of the CDR3 is TGTGCCAGCAGCATCCGGGCAGCGGGATGGGACTACGAGCAGTACTTC.

The chain joins TRBV10-3 to TRBJ1-2, with D maybe TRBD1 (5 bases). Trimming took off 2 bases at V and 3 bases at J, with 10 bases between the two ends. The germline V gene encodes CDR1 ENHRY and CDR2 SYGVKD. The CDR3 is 14 residues long. CDR3 nucleotides: TGTGCCATCAGTGAGGGGCCCAGGGACTATGGCTACACCTTC. Amino acid sequence: CAISEGPRDYGYTF.

CDR3 residues: CAWRGSPGDGYTF. The CDR3 DNA is TGTGCCTGGCGAGGCAGCCCGGGGGATGGCTACACCTTC. The rearrangement links TRBV30 to TRBJ1-2; a possible D gene is TRBD1 (5 bases). Germline V CDR1 and CDR2: GTSNPN, SVGIG (reference sequence). CDR3 length equals 13 residues. Trimming took off 5 bases at V and 6 bases at J, with 16 bases between the two ends.

The rearrangement joins TRBV18 to TRBJ2-1; 7 positions match TRBD2. Germline-derived CDR1 and CDR2 are KGHSH and LQKENI. This CDR3 is built from 16 residues. Trimming cost V 3 bases and J 0 bases; bases outside gene matches: 5. The CDR3 loop is CASSPSIAGSYNEQFF. In DNA, the CDR3 is TGTGCCAGCTCACCGTCAATAGCGGGCTCCTACAATGAGCAGTTCTTC.

The gene calls are TRBV5-1 and TRBJ2-5, with 10 positions matching TRBD1. The CDR3 is 16 residues long. The J segment lost 1 base and the V segment lost 3 bases, leaving 6 bases of the junction unmatched. Germline-derived CDR1 and CDR2 are SGHRS and YFSETQ. CDR3 residues: CASSYRDRGPQETQYF. The CDR3 coding sequence is TGCGCCAGCAGCTACAGAGACAGGGGGCCCCAAGAGACCCAGTACTTC. The full variable domain, with the rest looked up from reference TRBV5-1 and TRBJ2-5, is KAGVTQTPRYLIKTRGQQVTLSCSPISGHRSVSWYQQTPGQGLQFLFEYFSETQRNKGNFPGRFSGRQFSNSRSEMNVSTLELGDSALYLCASSYRDRGPQETQYFGPGTRLLVL.

This clone was seen a few times. This chain joins TRBV11-1 and TRBJ2-7; 11 bases agree with TRBD2. The CDR3 is 15 amino acids. Germline loops: CDR1 SGHAT, CDR2 FQDESV (reference sequence). After removal of 0 bases from V and 7 bases from J, the junction contained 5 bases not matched to a gene. The CDR3 coding sequence is TGTGCCAGCAGCTTAGCACTAGCGGGAGTGAAAGAGCAGTACTTC. It encodes CASSLALAGVKEQYF. The full variable domain, with the rest looked up from reference TRBV11-1 and TRBJ2-7, is EAEVAQSPRYKITEKSQAVAFWCDPISGHATLYWYRQILGQGPELLVQFQDESVVDDSQLPKDRFSAERLKGVDSTLKIQPAELGDSAMYLCASSLALAGVKEQYFGPGTRLTVT.

The chain is built from TRBV5-1 and TRBJ2-5, with 8 bases identical to TRBD1. CDR1 and CDR2 from the germline V gene are SGHRS and YFSETQ. The CDR3 covers 14 residues. Trimming at V came to 1 base and at J to 3 bases, leaving 2 bases not matched to a gene. CDR3 region: CASSLSGGEETQYF. CDR3 coding DNA: TGCGCCAGCAGCTTGTCAGGGGGCGAAGAGACCCAGTACTTC.

The V and J genes are TRBV7-8 and TRBJ2-7; TRBD1 aligns across 8 bases. The CDR3 is 15 amino acids. J gave up 6 bases and V 4 bases, and 11 bases lay outside the gene matches. The V gene's germline CDR1 is SGHVS and CDR2 FQNEAQ. CDR3 in DNA: TGTGCCAGCAGCTCCGAGGGGAGACAGGGGAGCGAGCAGTACTTC. It yields the protein CASSSEGRQGSEQYF.

V and J are TRBV6-1 and TRBJ1-5; 8 nucleotides line up with TRBD1. The CDR3 has 14 amino acids. The V gene's germline CDR1 is MNHNS and CDR2 SASEGT. The trim removed 6 bases at V and 7 bases at J, leaving 8 bases unmatched. The CDR3 here is CASSSGQGKQPQHF. CDR3 DNA sequence: TGTGCCAGCAGCTCTGGACAGGGTAAACAGCCCCAGCATTTT.

This rearrangement joins TRBV2 to TRBJ2-5, with D maybe TRBD2 (6 bases). V was trimmed by 2 bases and J by 4 bases, leaving 11 bases between them. Germline V gene sequence: CDR1 SNHLY, CDR2 FYNNEI. The CDR3 runs 14 residues. The CDR3 DNA is TGTGCCAGCAGTGAAACGGGGGTCGGAGAGACCCAGTACTTC. Its translation is CASSETGVGETQYF.

V and J are TRBV27 and TRBJ2-2, with a tentative D call TRBD2 (5 bases). The CDR3 contains 15 residues. CDR1 and CDR2 from the germline V gene are MNHEY and SMNVEV (reference sequence). V was cut by 8 bases and J by 2 bases, with 15 bases left in between. The CDR3 DNA reads TGTGCCAGCGGCCGAGGGTCAGCCAACACCGGGGAGCTGTTTTTT. Translation: CASGRGSANTGELFF.

The V gene is TRBV13, the J gene TRBJ1-6, with D possibly TRBD1 on 5 matching bases. CDR3 size: 13 residues. V was shortened by 5 bases and J by 10 bases, with 12 bases between the two germline ends. The germline V gene has CDR1 PRHDT and CDR2 FYEKMQ (reference sequence). In DNA form, the CDR3 reads TGTGCCAGCAGCCTCGGGACGGCATCACCCCTCCACTTT. Protein: CASSLGTASPLHF.

This clone was found once. The V and J genes are TRBV28 and TRBJ2-5; possibly TRBD2 for D (6 bases). CDR1 and CDR2 from the germline V gene are MDHEN and SYDVKM. CDR3 size: 18 residues. V was trimmed by 3 bases and J by 1 base, leaving 21 bases between them. The CDR3: CASSFYPLTGETQETQYF. DNA of the CDR3: TGTGCCAGCAGTTTTTACCCATTGACGGGAGAAACCCAAGAGACCCAGTACTTC.

This sequence joins TRBV4-3 and TRBJ2-1; 12 bases map to TRBD2. The J segment lost 7 bases and the V segment lost 0 bases, leaving 10 bases of the junction unmatched. The germline gives CDR1 LGHNA, CDR2 YSLEER. CDR3 size: 18 residues. The CDR3 nucleotides are TGCGCCAGCAGCCAAGATCTAGCGGGAGGGCCCAGGGTGAATGAGCAGTTCTTC. Its protein product is CASSQDLAGGPRVNEQFF.

V and J are TRBV29-1 and TRBJ1-1; TRBD1 agrees at 7 bases. Per the germline V gene, CDR1 is SQVTM and CDR2 is ANQGSEA. The CDR3 is made up of 13 amino acids. The V and J ends lost 6 bases and 1 base, in that order; junction bases with no gene match: 5. DNA for the CDR3: TGCAGCGTGAAGGGGGCAGGGAACACTGAAGCTTTCTTT. Translation: CSVKGAGNTEAFF.

V and J are TRBV7-9 and TRBJ2-7; TRBD1 might be the D (9 bases). Trimming pared 3 bases from V and 7 bases from J, leaving 25 bases between. Germline assignment: CDR1 SEHNR and CDR2 FQNEAQ (reference sequence). The CDR3 has 17 amino acids. Here the CDR3 reads CASSFSGGGQGLKEQYF. The CDR3 DNA follows: TGTGCCAGCAGCTTCTCCGGGGGGGGACAGGGCCTCAAGGAGCAGTACTTC.

This rearrangement joins TRBV5-4 to TRBJ2-1; D not certain. Trimming removed 1 base from V and 4 bases from J, with 3 bases in between. This CDR3 is 12 amino acids long. The germline V gene encodes CDR1 SGHNT and CDR2 YYREEE (reference sequence). The CDR3 loop reads CASSLLYNEQFF. CDR3 DNA sequence: TGTGCCAGCAGCTTGCTTTACAATGAGCAGTTCTTC. Filled out from reference TRBV5-4 and TRBJ2-1, the complete variable domain reads ETGVTQSPTHLIKTRGQQVTLRCSSQSGHNTVSWYQQALGQGPQFIFQYYREEENGRGNFPPRFSGLQFPNYSSELNVNALELDDSALYLCASSLLYNEQFFGPGTRLTVL.

The gene calls are TRBV11-3 and TRBJ2-5, with 10 bases that match TRBD1. Germline CDR1 SGHNT, CDR2 YENEEA. The V gene end was trimmed by 11 bases and the J gene end by 7 bases; junction bases not matched to a gene: 10. The CDR3 totals 13 residues. The DNA of the CDR3 is TGTGCCCGCCGTCCGGGACAGGGGTCGACCCAGTACTTC. It translates to CARRPGQGSTQYF.

The V gene is TRBV28, the J gene TRBJ2-7; the match to TRBD1 covers 10 bases. The CDR3 runs to 14 residues. Germline V gene sequence: CDR1 MDHEN, CDR2 SYDVKM. Trimming at V came to 7 bases and at J to 2 bases, leaving 5 bases not matched to a gene. The DNA for the CDR3 is TGTGCCAGCATCTCCGGACAGGGGGCCTACGAGCAGTACTTC. Translating gives CASISGQGAYEQYF.

The J gene is TRBJ2-3, the V gene TRBV19; TRBD1 might be the D (7 bases). CDR3 length: 12 amino acids. Germline CDR1 reads LNHDA; CDR2 reads SQIVND (reference sequence). V lost 10 bases and J 2 bases, leaving 10 bases between the germline ends. DNA for the CDR3: TGTGCCACAGGGGGGACCACAGATACGCAGTATTTT. It yields the protein CATGGTTDTQYF.

The V and J genes are TRBV28 and TRBJ1-2; perhaps TRBD1 as D (6 bases). With 8 bases removed from V and 10 bases from J, the gap between germline ends came to 20 bases. This CDR3 region has 13 residues. The germline V gene encodes CDR1 MDHEN and CDR2 SYDVKM. CDR3 sequence reads: CASYVGGRSTYTF. CDR3 bases: TGTGCCAGCTACGTGGGGGGGCGATCTACCTACACCTTC.

This chain uses TRBV27 with TRBJ1-2; D is unclear. The CDR3 extends over 13 amino acids. Germline V gives CDR1 MNHEY, CDR2 SMNVEV (reference sequence). V was clipped by 7 bases and J by 6 bases, with 15 bases between them. The CDR3 nucleotides are TGTGCCAGCACCACGGGAGGGAGAGATGGCTACACCTTC. Amino acid sequence: CASTTGGRDGYTF.

CDR3 nucleotides: TGTGCCAGCAGCTTAGACCATTCAACAGGGTACAATCAGCCCCAGCATTTT. It specifies CASSLDHSTGYNQPQHF. V gene TRBV7-2 combines with J gene TRBJ1-5; D possibly corresponds to TRBD1 (6 bases). This CDR3 spans 17 amino acids. V was clipped by 1 base and J by 3 bases, with 16 bases between them. Germline assignment: CDR1 SGHTA and CDR2 FQGNSA. The whole variable domain, filled in from reference TRBV7-2 and TRBJ1-5, reads GAGVSQSPSNKVTEKGKDVELRCDPISGHTALYWYRQSLGQGLEFLIYFQGNSAPDKSGLPSDRFSAERTGGSVSTLTIQRTQQEDSAVYLCASSLDHSTGYNQPQHFGDGTRLSIL.